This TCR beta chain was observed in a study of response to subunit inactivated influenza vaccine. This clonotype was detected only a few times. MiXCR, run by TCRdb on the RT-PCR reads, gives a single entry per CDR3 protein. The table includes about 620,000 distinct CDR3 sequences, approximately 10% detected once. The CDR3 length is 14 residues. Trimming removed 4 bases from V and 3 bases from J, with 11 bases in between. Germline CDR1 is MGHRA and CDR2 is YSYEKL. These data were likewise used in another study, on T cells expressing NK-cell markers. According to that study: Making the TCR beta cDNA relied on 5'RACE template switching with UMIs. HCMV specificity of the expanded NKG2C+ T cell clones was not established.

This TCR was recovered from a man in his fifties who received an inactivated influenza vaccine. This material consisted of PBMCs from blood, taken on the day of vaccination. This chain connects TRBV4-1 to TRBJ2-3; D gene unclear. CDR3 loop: CASSLGRLTDTQYF. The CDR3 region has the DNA TGCGCCAGCAGCCTCGGGCGACTTACAGATACGCAGTATTTT.